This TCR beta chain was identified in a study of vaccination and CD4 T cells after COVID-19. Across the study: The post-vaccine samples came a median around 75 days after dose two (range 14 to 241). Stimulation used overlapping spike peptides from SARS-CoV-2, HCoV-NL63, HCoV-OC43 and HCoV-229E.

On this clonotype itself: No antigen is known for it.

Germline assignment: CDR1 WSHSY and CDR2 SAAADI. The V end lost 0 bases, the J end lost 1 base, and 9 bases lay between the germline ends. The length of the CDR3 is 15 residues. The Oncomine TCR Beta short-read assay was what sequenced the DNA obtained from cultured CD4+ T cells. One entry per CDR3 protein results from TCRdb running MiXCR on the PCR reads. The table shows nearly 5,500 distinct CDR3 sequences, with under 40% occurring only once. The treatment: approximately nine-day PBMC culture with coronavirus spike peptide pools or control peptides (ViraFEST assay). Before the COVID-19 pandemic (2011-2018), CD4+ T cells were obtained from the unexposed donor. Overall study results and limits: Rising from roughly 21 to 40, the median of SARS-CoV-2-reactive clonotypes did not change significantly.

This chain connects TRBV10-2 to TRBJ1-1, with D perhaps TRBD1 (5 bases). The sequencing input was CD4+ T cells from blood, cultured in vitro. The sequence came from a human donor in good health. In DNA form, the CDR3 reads TGCGCCAGCAGTGAGTCCCGGGGGGGGAACACTGAAGCTTTCTTT. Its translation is CASSESRGGNTEAFF.